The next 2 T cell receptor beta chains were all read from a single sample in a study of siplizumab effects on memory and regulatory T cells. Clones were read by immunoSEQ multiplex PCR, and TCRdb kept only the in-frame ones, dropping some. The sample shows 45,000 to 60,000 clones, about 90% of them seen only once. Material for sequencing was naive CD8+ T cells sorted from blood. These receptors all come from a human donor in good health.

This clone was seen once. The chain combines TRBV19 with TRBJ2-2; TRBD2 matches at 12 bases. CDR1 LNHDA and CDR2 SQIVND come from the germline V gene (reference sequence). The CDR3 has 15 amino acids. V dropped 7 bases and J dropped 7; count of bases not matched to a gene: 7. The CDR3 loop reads CASTILAGGFGELFF. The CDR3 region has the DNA TGTGCCAGTACCATTCTAGCGGGAGGGTTCGGGGAGCTGTTTTTT.

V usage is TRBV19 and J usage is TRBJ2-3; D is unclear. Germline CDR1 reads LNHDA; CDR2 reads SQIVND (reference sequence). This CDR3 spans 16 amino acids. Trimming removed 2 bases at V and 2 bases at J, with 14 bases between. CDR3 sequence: CASSITEARATDTQYF. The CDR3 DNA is TGTGCCAGTAGTATAACGGAAGCCCGAGCCACAGATACGCAGTATTTT.